The subject of this entry is one T cell receptor (beta chain). This record comes from a study of control samples from healthy donors and cancer patients. V was shortened by 4 bases and J by 0 bases, with 10 bases between the two germline ends. The CDR3 is made up of 15 amino acids. Germline V CDR1 and CDR2: SGHAT, FQNNGV. The protocol was immunoSEQ multiplex PCR, while the TCRdb copy is restricted to in-frame clones and leaves out a portion. In the table there are roughly 70,000 clones, over 70% of which are singletons. Sequenced: blood. The chain has TRBV11-2 and TRBJ1-5, with D perhaps TRBD1 (6 bases). This sequence was found in a man aged 50 or older in good health. This CDR3 reads CASSSGQISNQPQHF. The CDR3, as DNA: TGTGCCAGCAGCTCCGGACAGATTAGCAATCAGCCCCAGCATTTT.